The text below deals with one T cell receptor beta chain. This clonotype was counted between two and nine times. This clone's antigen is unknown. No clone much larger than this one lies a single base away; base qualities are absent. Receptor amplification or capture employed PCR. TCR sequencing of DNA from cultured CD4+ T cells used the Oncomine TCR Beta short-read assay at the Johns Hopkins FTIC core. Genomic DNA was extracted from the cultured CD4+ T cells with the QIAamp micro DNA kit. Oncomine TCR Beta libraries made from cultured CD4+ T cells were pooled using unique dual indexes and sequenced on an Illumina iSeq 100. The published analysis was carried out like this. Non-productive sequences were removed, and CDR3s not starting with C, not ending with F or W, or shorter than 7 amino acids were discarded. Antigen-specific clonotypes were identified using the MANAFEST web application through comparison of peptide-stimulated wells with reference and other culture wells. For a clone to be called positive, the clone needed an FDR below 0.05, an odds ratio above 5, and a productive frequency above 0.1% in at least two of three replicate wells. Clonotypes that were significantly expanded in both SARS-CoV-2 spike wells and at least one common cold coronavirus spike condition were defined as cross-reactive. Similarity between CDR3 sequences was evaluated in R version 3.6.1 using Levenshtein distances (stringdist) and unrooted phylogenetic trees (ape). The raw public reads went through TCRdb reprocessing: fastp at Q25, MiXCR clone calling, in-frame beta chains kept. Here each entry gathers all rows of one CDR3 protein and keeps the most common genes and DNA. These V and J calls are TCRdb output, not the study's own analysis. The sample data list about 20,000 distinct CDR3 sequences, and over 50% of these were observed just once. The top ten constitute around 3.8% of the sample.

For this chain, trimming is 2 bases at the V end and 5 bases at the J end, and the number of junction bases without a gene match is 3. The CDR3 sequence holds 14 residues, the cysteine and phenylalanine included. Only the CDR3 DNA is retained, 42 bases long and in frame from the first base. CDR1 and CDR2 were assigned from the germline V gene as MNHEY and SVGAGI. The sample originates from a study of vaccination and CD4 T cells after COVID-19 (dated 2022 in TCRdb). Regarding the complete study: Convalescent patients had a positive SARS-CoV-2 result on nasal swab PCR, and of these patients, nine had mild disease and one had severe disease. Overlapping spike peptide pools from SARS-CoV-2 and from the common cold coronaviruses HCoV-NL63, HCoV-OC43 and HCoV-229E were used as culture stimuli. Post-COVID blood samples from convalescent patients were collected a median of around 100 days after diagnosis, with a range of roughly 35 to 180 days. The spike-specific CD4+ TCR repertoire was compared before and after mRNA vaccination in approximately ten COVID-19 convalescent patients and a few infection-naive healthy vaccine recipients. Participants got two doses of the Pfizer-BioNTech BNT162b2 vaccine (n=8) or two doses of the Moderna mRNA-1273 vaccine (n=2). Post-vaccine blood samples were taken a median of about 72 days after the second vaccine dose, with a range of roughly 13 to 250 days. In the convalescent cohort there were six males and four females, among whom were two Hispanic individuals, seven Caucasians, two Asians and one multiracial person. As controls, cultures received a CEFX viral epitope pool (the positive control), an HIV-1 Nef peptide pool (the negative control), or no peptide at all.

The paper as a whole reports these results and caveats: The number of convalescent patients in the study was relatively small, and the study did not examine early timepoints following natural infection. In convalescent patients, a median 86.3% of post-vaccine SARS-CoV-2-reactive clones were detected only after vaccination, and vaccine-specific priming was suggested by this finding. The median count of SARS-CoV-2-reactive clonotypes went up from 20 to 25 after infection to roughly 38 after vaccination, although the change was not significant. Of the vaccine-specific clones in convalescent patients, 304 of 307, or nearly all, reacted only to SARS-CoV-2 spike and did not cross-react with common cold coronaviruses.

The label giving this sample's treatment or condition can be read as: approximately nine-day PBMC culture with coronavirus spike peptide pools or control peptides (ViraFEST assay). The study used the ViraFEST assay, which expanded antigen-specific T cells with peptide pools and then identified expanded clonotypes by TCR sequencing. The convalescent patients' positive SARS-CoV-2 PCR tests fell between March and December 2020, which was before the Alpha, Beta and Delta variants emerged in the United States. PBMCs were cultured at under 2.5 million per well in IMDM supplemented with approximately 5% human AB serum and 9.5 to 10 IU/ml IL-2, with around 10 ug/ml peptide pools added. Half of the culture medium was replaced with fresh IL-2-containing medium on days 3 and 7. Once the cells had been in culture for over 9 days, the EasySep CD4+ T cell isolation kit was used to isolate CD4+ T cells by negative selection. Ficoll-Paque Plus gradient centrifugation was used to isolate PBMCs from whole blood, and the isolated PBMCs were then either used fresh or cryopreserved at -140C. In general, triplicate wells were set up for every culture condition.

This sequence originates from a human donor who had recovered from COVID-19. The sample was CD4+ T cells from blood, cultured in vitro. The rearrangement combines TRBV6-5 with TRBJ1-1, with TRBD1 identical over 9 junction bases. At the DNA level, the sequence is TGTGCCAGCAGTTACCGACAGGGGGAAACTGAAGCTTTCTTT. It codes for CASSYRQGETEAFF.